These 29 T cell receptor beta chains share one sample of origin, sequenced in a study of CD8 T cells in ankylosing spondylitis. TCRdb processed the 5' RACE reads anew with MiXCR; each CDR3 protein has one entry. The sample lists 150,000 to 200,000 distinct CDR3 sequences, roughly 30% occurring once. Sequencing input: synovial fluid, either unsorted or a sorted T cell fraction (not recorded which). The source of these receptors is a male donor with ankylosing spondylitis.

This chain joins TRBV5-1 and TRBJ2-7; TRBD1 is a possible D gene (6 bases). The germline gives CDR1 SGHRS, CDR2 YFSETQ. V was cut by 3 bases and J by 4 bases, with 11 bases left in between. The CDR3 consists of 13 residues. This chain's CDR3 is CASSSGQIYEQYF. DNA for the CDR3: TGCGCCAGCAGCTCAGGACAGATTTACGAGCAGTACTTC.

This clonotype was recorded a few times. The rearrangement uses TRBV12-3 or TRBV12-4 and TRBJ2-3, with D maybe TRBD2 (6 bases). This CDR3 spans 14 amino acids. The V end lost 6 bases, the J end lost 2 bases, and 12 bases lay between the germline ends. CDR3 loop: CASSPGLTTDTQYF. The CDR3 DNA reads TGTGCCAGCAGCCCGGGACTCACCACAGATACGCAGTATTTT.

In its sample, this clonotype was seen a few times. This sequence joins TRBV20-1 and TRBJ2-7, with TRBD2 identical over 11 bases. The CDR3 is made up of 15 amino acids. Germline V CDR1 and CDR2: DFQATT, SNEGSKA (reference sequence). J gave up 7 bases and V 1 base, and 9 bases lay outside the gene matches. The CDR3 DNA follows: TGCAGTGCTAGAGTAGCCGGGACTAGCGGAGAAGAGCAGTACTTC. Its translation is CSARVAGTSGEEQYF.

The table lists this clonotype with a few counts. CDR3 loop: CASSLSRRGGVEQYF. CDR3 sequence (DNA): TGTGCCAGCAGTTTATCCAGGCGGGGGGGCGTAGAGCAGTACTTC. The V and J genes are TRBV27 and TRBJ2-7; 9 positions agree with TRBD2. The germline gives CDR1 MNHEY, CDR2 SMNVEV (reference sequence). V was clipped by 0 bases and J by 7 bases; unmatched bases: 7. The CDR3 length is 15 residues.

This clonotype appeared once. The rearrangement joins TRBV3-1 to TRBJ1-2; 8 bases agree with TRBD1. There are 16 residues in the CDR3. The germline CDR1 and CDR2 sequences are LGHDT and YNNKEL (reference sequence). V gave up 4 bases and J gave up 3 bases; unmatched junction bases: 10. The CDR3 coding sequence is TGTGCCAGCAGCCCGAACCCCGGACAGGGCCACTATGGCTACACCTTC. It is translated as CASSPNPGQGHYGYTF.

The gene calls are TRBV20-1 and TRBJ1-2, with D tentatively TRBD1 (6 bases). Germline lookup yields CDR1 DFQATT and CDR2 SNEGSKA (reference sequence). Between the trimmed V and J ends, which lost 3 bases and 6 bases, there was a span of 14 bases. The CDR3 has 13 residues. The CDR3 nucleotides are TGCAGTGCTAGGATTCGGGGGGCCGATGGCTACACCTTC. Its protein is CSARIRGADGYTF.

V is TRBV11-2 and J is TRBJ2-2, with 10 bases fitting TRBD2. The trim removed 0 bases at V and 7 bases at J, leaving 5 bases unmatched. Germline CDR1 reads SGHAT; CDR2 reads FQNNGV. This CDR3 region has 16 residues. CDR3 sequence reads: CASSLELAGLNGELFF. The CDR3 DNA is TGTGCCAGCAGCTTAGAACTAGCGGGATTAAACGGGGAGCTGTTTTTT.

This chain uses TRBV7-8 with TRBJ2-1; 8 nucleotides align to TRBD1. The CDR3 is 17 amino acids. Trimming cost V 5 bases and J 5 bases; bases outside gene matches: 14. The germline CDR1 and CDR2 sequences are SGHVS and FQNEAQ. The CDR3, as DNA: TGTGCCAGCAGCCGTCGTGAGAACAGGGGGGTCGACAATGAGCAGTTCTTC. This encodes CASSRRENRGVDNEQFF.

At least ten counts were recorded for this clonotype. The rearrangement links TRBV15 to TRBJ2-7, with 7 bases fitting TRBD1. Germline CDR1 LNHNV, CDR2 YYDKDF (reference sequence). The CDR3 extends over 15 amino acids. After removal of 2 bases from V and 3 bases from J, the junction contained 7 bases not matched to a gene. CDR3 loop: CATSRRGRGNYEQYF. CDR3 sequence (DNA): TGTGCCACCAGCAGAAGGGGGCGCGGTAACTACGAGCAGTACTTC.

The J gene is TRBJ1-2, the V gene TRBV2; 10 bases line up with TRBD1. Trimming cost V 6 bases and J 4 bases; bases outside gene matches: 2. The CDR3 is 13 residues long. The germline CDR1 and CDR2 sequences are SNHLY and FYNNEI. The CDR3 DNA reads as TGTGCCAGCAGGACAGGGGGCTTCTATGGCTACACCTTC. Amino acids: CASRTGGFYGYTF.

This clonotype is classed as medium-sized. The J gene is TRBJ1-1, the V gene TRBV6-6; perhaps TRBD1 as D (5 bases). The CDR3 extends over 14 amino acids. Trimming pared 5 bases from V and 0 bases from J, leaving 10 bases between. CDR1 and CDR2 (germline): MNHNY, SVGAGI (reference sequence). The CDR3 DNA sequence: TGTGCCAGCAGTACCGGGACGGTGAACACTGAAGCTTTCTTT. Translation gives CASSTGTVNTEAFF.

The chain combines TRBV7-8 with TRBJ1-4; 9 bases match TRBD1. The V and J ends lost 5 bases and 3 bases, in that order; junction bases with no gene match: 4. The CDR3 runs 15 residues. Germline values: CDR1 SGHVS, CDR2 FQNEAQ. DNA for the CDR3: TGTGCCAGCAGCAGGCGACAGGGGGCTAATGAAAAACTGTTTTTT. It specifies CASSRRQGANEKLFF.

This sequence joins TRBV10-2 and TRBJ1-5; the D is unclear. This CDR3 has 14 residues. V was clipped by 5 bases and J by 1 base, with 9 bases between them. Germline-derived CDR1 and CDR2 are WSHSY and SAAADI. The CDR3 DNA sequence: TGCGCCAGCAGTCCGGGTCGAAGCAATCAGCCCCAGCATTTT. Translating it yields CASSPGRSNQPQHF.

V usage is TRBV7-8 and J usage is TRBJ2-1, with 7 bases matching TRBD1. CDR1 is SGHVS and CDR2 is FQNEAQ in the germline V gene. The CDR3 length is 14 residues. V lost 3 bases and J lost 6; bases outside the gene matches: 5. The CDR3 nucleotides are TGTGCCAGCAGCTTTCTCCGGGACAGCAATGAGCAGTTCTTC. Translated, it gives CASSFLRDSNEQFF.

The chain is built from TRBV20-1 and TRBJ1-6; the match to TRBD1 covers 7 bases. Per germline, CDR1 DFQATT and CDR2 SNEGSKA (reference sequence). V shed 6 bases and J 9 bases; nucleotides not matched to a gene: 11. The CDR3 runs 14 residues. The CDR3 DNA sequence: TGCAGTGCAACAGACAGGGTCGGGCGTTCACCCCTCCACTTT. It specifies CSATDRVGRSPLHF.

V usage is TRBV6-2 or TRBV6-3 and J usage is TRBJ2-2; D might be TRBD2 (5 bases). V lost 5 bases, J lost 8 bases, and 18 bases lay in between. Germline V lookup: CDR1 MNHEY, CDR2 SVGEGT. This CDR3 region has 15 residues. CDR3 DNA sequence: TGTGCCAGCAGTGCAACCGGGAACATAGCGGGGGAGCTGTTTTTT. Translation: CASSATGNIAGELFF.

The gene calls are TRBV4-1 and TRBJ2-7, with a weak D call TRBD2 (5 bases). The CDR3 has 16 residues. The ends were cut back, 1 base at V and 3 bases at J, with 16 bases in the middle. CDR1 is MGHRA, CDR2 YSYEKL, per germline. In DNA, the CDR3 is TGCGCCAGCAGCCAAGTTTTTCCATTCGGGGTCTACGAGCAGTACTTC. It specifies CASSQVFPFGVYEQYF.

V and J are TRBV5-6 and TRBJ2-3; tentatively, D is TRBD1 or TRBD2 (5 bases each). Germline-derived CDR1 and CDR2 are SGHDT and YYEEEE. The V and J ends lost 4 bases and 0 bases respectively, with 21 bases between them. This CDR3 comprises 18 residues. The CDR3 DNA reads TGTGCCAGCAGCATCGACAGACTATTCCTTCCTAGCACAGATACGCAGTATTTT. Translating it yields CASSIDRLFLPSTDTQYF.

This clonotype appeared a few times. V and J are TRBV6-2 or TRBV6-3 and TRBJ2-6; 11 bases are shared with TRBD1. Germline values: CDR1 MNHEY, CDR2 SVGEGT. V lost 6 bases, J lost 2 bases, and 3 bases stayed unmatched. The CDR3 contains 16 residues. As DNA, the CDR3 is TGTGCCAGCAGCCGGGACAGGGGGGCTGGGGCCAACGTCCTGACTTTC. Protein: CASSRDRGAGANVLTF.

This clonotype was found a few times. The chain links TRBV7-2 to TRBJ2-5, with 7 bases aligning to TRBD1. Germline-derived CDR1 and CDR2 are SGHTA and FQGNSA. Trimming at V came to 5 bases and at J to 4 bases, leaving 4 bases not matched to a gene. The CDR3 runs to 13 residues. CDR3 sequence reads: CASSPRQGETQYF. The DNA of the CDR3 is TGTGCCAGCAGCCCCAGACAGGGAGAGACCCAGTACTTC.

This clonotype appeared a single time. The CDR3 reads CSADRGALNEQFF. In DNA, the CDR3 is TGCAGCGCTGACAGGGGCGCATTGAATGAGCAGTTCTTC. The gene calls are TRBV29-1 and TRBJ2-1; 8 bases align to TRBD1. J gave up 7 bases and V 7 bases, and 9 bases lay outside the gene matches. The CDR3 has 13 residues. In germline, CDR1 is SQVTM, CDR2 ANQGSEA.

This clonotype was detected once. This chain connects TRBV11-2 to TRBJ2-3; 9 positions match TRBD2. With 0 bases clipped from V and 4 bases from J, the junction kept 8 bases outside the gene matches. This CDR3 contains 17 residues. Germline V gene sequence: CDR1 SGHAT, CDR2 FQNNGV. CDR3 sequence reads: CASSLDWAGGLSDTQYF. The CDR3 region has the DNA TGTGCCAGCAGCTTAGATTGGGCGGGGGGGCTGTCAGATACGCAGTATTTT. The full variable domain, completed using reference TRBV11-2 and TRBJ2-3, is EAGVAQSPRYKIIEKRQSVAFWCNPISGHATLYWYQQILGQGPKLLIQFQNNGVVDDSQLPKDRFSAERLKGVDSTLKIQPAKLEDSAVYLCASSLDWAGGLSDTQYFGPGTRLTVL.

This chain joins TRBV18 and TRBJ2-1, with TRBD2 identical over 13 bases. With 6 bases clipped from V and 4 bases from J, the junction kept 6 bases outside the gene matches. The germline V gene has CDR1 KGHSH and CDR2 LQKENI. The CDR3 is made up of 16 amino acids. This chain's CDR3 is CASSYRTSGSYNEQFF. The CDR3 nucleotides are TGTGCCAGCTCGTACCGGACTAGCGGGAGTTACAATGAGCAGTTCTTC.

The chain links TRBV7-2 to TRBJ1-2, with no clear D. V lost 1 base and J 0 bases, leaving 6 bases between the germline ends. CDR3 length: 14 amino acids. Germline CDR1 and CDR2: SGHTA and FQGNSA. Here the CDR3 DNA reads TGTGCCAGCAGCTTAGGTTTAGCTAACTATGGCTACACCTTC. This translates into CASSLGLANYGYTF.

The gene calls are TRBV12-3 or TRBV12-4 and TRBJ2-5; D remains ambiguous. The CDR3 is made up of 17 amino acids. V lost 7 bases and J lost 0, with 21 bases in between. CDR3 protein: CASNMGRSLGYQETQYF. CDR3 sequence (DNA): TGTGCCAGCAATATGGGTCGGAGTTTGGGGTACCAAGAGACCCAGTACTTC.

The gene calls are TRBV7-9 and TRBJ2-7; possible D gene TRBD1, 6 bases. This CDR3 spans 12 amino acids. The ends were cut back, 4 bases at V and 9 bases at J, with 13 bases in the middle. Germline loops: CDR1 SEHNR, CDR2 FQNEAQ (reference sequence). CDR3 region: CASSSSTGGQYF. The CDR3 bases are TGTGCCAGCAGCTCATCGACAGGCGGGCAGTACTTC. The full variable domain, with the rest looked up from reference TRBV7-9 and TRBJ2-7, is DTGVSQNPRHKITKRGQNVTFRCDPISEHNRLYWYRQTLGQGPEFLTYFQNEAQLEKSRLLSDRFSAERPKGSFSTLEIQRTEQGDSAMYLCASSSSTGGQYFGPGTRLTVT.

This clonotype was found a few times. The chain has TRBV5-1 and TRBJ1-2; D not resolved. From germline, CDR1 is SGHRS and CDR2 YFSETQ. The CDR3 runs 14 residues. Deletions cut 1 base from V and 11 bases from J, with 18 bases between. The CDR3 DNA is TGCGCCAGCAGCTTGAATACGGCGGGCCGAGATTACACCTTC. It encodes CASSLNTAGRDYTF.

The chain couples TRBV3-1 to TRBJ2-3, with 11 bases lining up with TRBD2. The junction had 4 bases not matched to a gene; V was cut back by 3 bases and J by 2 bases. CDR3 size: 16 residues. Germline assignment: CDR1 LGHDT and CDR2 YNNKEL (reference sequence). The CDR3 here is CASSQTSGKSTDTQYF. CDR3 bases: TGTGCCAGCAGCCAGACTAGCGGGAAATCCACAGATACGCAGTATTTT.

This clonotype was observed a few times. V gene TRBV6-6 combines with J gene TRBJ1-1; D is uncertain. The CDR3 spans 13 residues. Germline V gene lookup returns CDR1 MNHNY and CDR2 SVGAGI (reference sequence). Trimming took off 11 bases at V and 1 base at J, with 14 bases between the two ends. The CDR3 loop is CAVSAKGNTEAFF. CDR3 coding DNA: TGTGCCGTCTCAGCAAAGGGGAACACTGAAGCTTTCTTT.